This T cell receptor (beta chain) was identified in a study of shared clonotypes between healthy human individuals. The study, taken as a whole, reports: Specimens sampled were limited to blood, with tissue repertoires likely differing.

As regards this clone: Its antigen is as yet unknown.

Genomic DNA of every subset was divided equally among multiple immunoSEQ plates. An approximately 220 ng quantity of DNA, 30,000 to 35,000 T cell genomes, went into the sorted-subset replicate PCRs. Method: immunoSEQ multiplex PCR; TCRdb's copy keeps in-frame clones and lacks some. This sample has some 1,600,000 clones, with 95% to 99% found just once. The authors divided CD4+ cells into CD45RA+ naive and CD45RA-negative memory subsets. Losses at the gene ends were 0 bases for V and 4 bases for J; bases not matched to a gene: 3. The CDR3 totals 15 residues. Per the germline V gene, CDR1 is SGHRS and CDR2 is YFSETQ.

The TCR originated in a man aged 25-40 years in good health. Sequencing used naive CD4+ T cells sorted from blood. The sample's subset: CD45RA+ positively selected. The chain joins TRBV5-1 to TRBJ2-3, with 9 bases fitting TRBD1. This chain's CDR3 is CASSLGDRDADTQYF. The CDR3 DNA is TGCGCCAGCAGCTTGGGGGACAGGGACGCAGATACGCAGTATTTT.